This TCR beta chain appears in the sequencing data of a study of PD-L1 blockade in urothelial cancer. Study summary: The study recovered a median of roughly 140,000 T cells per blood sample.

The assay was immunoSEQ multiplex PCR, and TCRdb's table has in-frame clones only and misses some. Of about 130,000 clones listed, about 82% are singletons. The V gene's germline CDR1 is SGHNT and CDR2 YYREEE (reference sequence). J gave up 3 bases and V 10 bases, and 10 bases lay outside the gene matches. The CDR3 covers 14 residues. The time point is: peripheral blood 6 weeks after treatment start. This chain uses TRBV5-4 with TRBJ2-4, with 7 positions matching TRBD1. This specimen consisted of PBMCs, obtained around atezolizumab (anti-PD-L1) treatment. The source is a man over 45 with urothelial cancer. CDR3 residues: CAASDRAGKNIQYF. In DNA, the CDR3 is TGTGCCGCCAGCGACAGGGCAGGCAAAAACATTCAGTACTTC.